A selection of T cell receptor beta chains follows, all from one sample in a study of cytomegalovirus exposure and HLA in healthy donors. Profiled with immunoSEQ multiplex PCR; TCRdb holds only in-frame clones, not every one. The repertoire includes some 250,000 clones, approximately 80% of them detected once, and around 8% sits in the top ten. Sequencing was carried out using PBMCs. These receptors came from a woman aged 55-75 years in good health and CMV-seropositive. CDR3s include the opening cysteine and the closing phenylalanine or tryptophan. D genes are given only for firm matches. Clone size is shown for a subset of rows, as once, few, many or a class of expanded clone.

TRBD1	TRBV5-1	TRBJ2-3	.	TGCGCCACAAACCCGGGACAGGTCACAGATACGCAGTATTTT	CATNPGQVTDTQYF
.	TRBV9	TRBJ2-7	once	TGTGCCAGCAGCGTAGCGGCGGGATGGGCCTACGAGCAGTACTTC	CASSVAAGWAYEQYF
TRBD2	TRBV19	TRBJ2-5	.	TGTGCCAGTCCTAGCGGGTATCAAGAGACCCAGTACTTC	CASPSGYQETQYF
.	TRBV6-1	TRBJ2-2	few	TGTGCCAGCAGCCTACAGGGAGACCTTTCCGGGGAGCTGTTTTTT	CASSLQGDLSGELFF
TRBD2	TRBV5-4	TRBJ2-7	few	TGTGCCAGCAGTGCCTTTAGCGGGGCAAGCTCCTACGAGCAGTACTTC	CASSAFSGASSYEQYF
TRBD2	TRBV5-4	TRBJ2-1	.	TGTGCCAGCAGCTTGCCAGCGGGAGGGCCCCACAATGAGCAGTTCTTC	CASSLPAGGPHNEQFF
.	TRBV7-9	TRBJ1-5	.	TGTGCCAGCAGCCCCGGGGTTCTAGGCGAGAGCAATCAGCCCCAGCATTTT	CASSPGVLGESNQPQHF
.	TRBV5-4	TRBJ1-1	few	TGTGCCAGCAGCTTGGCTGCGGGGAATGAAGCTTTCTTT	CASSLAAGNEAFF
.	TRBV7-9	TRBJ1-1	.	TGTGCCAGCAGCTTAGAGGGGGGGGTGGGCGCCAGACTGAACACTGAAGCTTTCTTT	CASSLEGGVGARLNTEAFF
.	TRBV15	TRBJ2-1	.	TGTGCCACCAGCAGAGGTCCCATAGGGGTCAATGAGCAGTTCTTC	CATSRGPIGVNEQFF
.	TRBV11-1	TRBJ2-7	.	TGTGCCAGCAGCTCCCTTACGGGGATCACCTACGAGCAGTACTTC	CASSSLTGITYEQYF
TRBD2	TRBV19	TRBJ2-7	.	TGTGCCAGTAGTAGTAGGCAGCGGGAGTTCTACGAGCAGTACTTC	CASSSRQREFYEQYF
.	TRBV5-1	TRBJ2-7	.	TGCGCCAGCAGCTTGCAGTATCCCTACGAGCAGTACTTC	CASSLQYPYEQYF
.	TRBV5-5	TRBJ2-7	.	TGTGCCAGCAGCGCCCCCCAGGGGCCAAGTACCTACGAGCAGTACTTC	CASSAPQGPSTYEQYF
.	TRBV27	TRBJ1-6	.	TGTGCCAGCAGAAAGAGCTCCTATAATTCACCCCTCCACTTT	CASRKSSYNSPLHF
.	TRBV6-1	TRBJ2-1	once	TGTGCCAGCAGCTTCAGTTACAATGAGCAGTTCTTC	CASSFSYNEQFF
.	TRBV4-1	TRBJ2-1	.	TGCGCCAGCAGCGGAGCCTTGCCATGGATCAATGAGCAGTTCTTC	CASSGALPWINEQFF
TRBD1	TRBV19	TRBJ1-2	once	TGTGCCAGTAGTTTCGGACTCACAGGGGGCCACTATGGCTACACCTTC	CASSFGLTGGHYGYTF
.	TRBV6-1	TRBJ2-7	once	TGTGCCAGCAGTCCCTGGGACATAGGATCCTACGAGCAGTACTTC	CASSPWDIGSYEQYF
TRBD2	TRBV7-6	TRBJ2-1	.	TGTGCCAGCAGCCCAACTAGCGGGACCTACAATGAGCAGTTCTTC	CASSPTSGTYNEQFF
.	TRBV4-1	TRBJ2-1	.	TGCGCCAGCAGCCAGCCCGGACAGTCCTACAATGAGCAGTTCTTC	CASSQPGQSYNEQFF
.	TRBV6-1	TRBJ2-2	.	TGTGCCAGCACACGACAAAGAACGAACACCGGGGAGCTGTTTTTT	CASTRQRTNTGELFF
TRBD1	TRBV6-5	TRBJ1-1	once	TGTGCCAGCAGTTTCTTGACAGGGTGGACTGAAGCTTTCTTT	CASSFLTGWTEAFF
TRBD1	TRBV7-3	TRBJ2-5	.	TGTGCCAGCAGCTTAGCGGGGACAGGGGGTGTCGGGACCCAGTACTTC	CASSLAGTGGVGTQYF
.	TRBV9	TRBJ2-3	.	TGTGCCAGCAGCGTCGGGAGCGCGGTCGATCCAGATACGCAGTATTTT	CASSVGSAVDPDTQYF
TRBD1	TRBV5-1	TRBJ2-3	.	TGCGCCAGCAGCCCCGGACAGGGGCCAGATACGCAGTATTTT	CASSPGQGPDTQYF
TRBD1	TRBV18	TRBJ1-6	.	TGTGCCAGCTCAGAATCAACCGGGACAGGGCTGTCTTCCCTCCACTTT	CASSESTGTGLSSLHF
.	TRBV7-2	TRBJ2-1	.	TGTGCCAGCAGCAACCAGGGACTCCTAGGCAATGAGCAGTTCTTC	CASSNQGLLGNEQFF
TRBD1	TRBV4-2	TRBJ1-4	.	TGTGCCAGCAGCCAAGATCATAGGGGGCCCGGTAATGAAAAACTGTTTTTT	CASSQDHRGPGNEKLFF
TRBD2	TRBV5-1	TRBJ2-2	.	TGCGCCAGCAGCTTTAGCGGGAGAAACACCGGGGAGCTGTTTTTT	CASSFSGRNTGELFF
TRBD1	TRBV2	TRBJ2-7	.	TGTGCCAGCAGTGTTCTGGTGACAGGGATTTACGAGCAGTACTTC	CASSVLVTGIYEQYF
.	TRBV28	TRBJ1-2	.	TGTGCCAGCACCCGGCGGGGGGGGGCTGCCTATGGCTACACCTTC	CASTRRGGAAYGYTF
.	TRBV27	TRBJ1-5	.	TGTGCCAGCAGTTTATTGGGGGGATCCCATCAGCCCCAGCATTTT	CASSLLGGSHQPQHF
.	TRBV5-1	TRBJ2-1	.	TGCGCCAGTACGGTAGATTACAATGAGCAGTTCTTC	CASTVDYNEQFF
.	TRBV27	TRBJ2-1	.	TGTGCCAGTACCAAAACGGGAGTCTCCTACAATGAGCAGTTCTTC	CASTKTGVSYNEQFF
TRBD1	TRBV10-3	TRBJ1-2	.	TGTGCCATCTTGGCCGGGACAGGGGACGGCTACACCTTC	CAILAGTGDGYTF
TRBD1	TRBV5-4	TRBJ2-3	.	TGTGCCAGCAGCTTGGCCGGACAGGGAAGAGATACGCAGTATTTT	CASSLAGQGRDTQYF
TRBD2	TRBV4-1	TRBJ2-7	.	TGCGCCAGCAGCCAACGGGCTAGCGGGAGTCGCGAGCAGTACTTC	CASSQRASGSREQYF
.	TRBV7-9	TRBJ1-2	.	TGTGCCAGCAGCTTTAGCGGTGGCTACACCTTC	CASSFSGGYTF
.	TRBV4-1	TRBJ2-7	.	TGCGCCAGCAGCCAAGCGGACGAGCAGTACTTC	CASSQADEQYF
.	TRBV23-1	TRBJ1-1	few	TGCGCCAGCAGTCAATTGAGGGACAAAGGGACTGAAGCTTTCTTT	CASSQLRDKGTEAFF
TRBD2	TRBV10-2	TRBJ2-1	.	TGCGCCAGCAGTGATGAGAAAGGGACTAGCCTCAATGAGCAGTTCTTC	CASSDEKGTSLNEQFF
TRBD1	TRBV19	TRBJ2-5	.	TGTGCCAGTAGTATGAGGGGGACAGGGAGGGAGACCCAGTACTTC	CASSMRGTGRETQYF
.	TRBV5-1	TRBJ2-7	.	TGCGCCAGCAGCTTGCCTCCCTACGAGCAGTACTTC	CASSLPPYEQYF
.	TRBV25-1	TRBJ1-5	.	TGTGCCAGCAGGGCCCAAGGGGGTCGGAATCAGCCCCAGCATTTT	CASRAQGGRNQPQHF
TRBD2	TRBV7-9	TRBJ2-1	once	TGTGCCAGCAGCTTACCGCGACTAGCGGGAAACTGGGATGAGCAGTTCTTC	CASSLPRLAGNWDEQFF
.	TRBV5-1	TRBJ2-1	.	TGCGCCAGCAGCTTGGCCGTACTGAACAATGAGCAGTTCTTC	CASSLAVLNNEQFF
.	TRBV2	TRBJ1-4	.	TGTGCCAGCAGAGGCCGTACAGGGTATAATGAAAAACTGTTTTTT	CASRGRTGYNEKLFF
TRBD2	TRBV28	TRBJ2-5	.	TGTGCCAGCAGTTTATACCGTAGCGGGCAAGAGACCCAGTACTTC	CASSLYRSGQETQYF
.	TRBV10-3	TRBJ1-5	.	TGTGCCGGGTCAGGGTCTTATAGCAATCAGCCCCAGCATTTT	CAGSGSYSNQPQHF